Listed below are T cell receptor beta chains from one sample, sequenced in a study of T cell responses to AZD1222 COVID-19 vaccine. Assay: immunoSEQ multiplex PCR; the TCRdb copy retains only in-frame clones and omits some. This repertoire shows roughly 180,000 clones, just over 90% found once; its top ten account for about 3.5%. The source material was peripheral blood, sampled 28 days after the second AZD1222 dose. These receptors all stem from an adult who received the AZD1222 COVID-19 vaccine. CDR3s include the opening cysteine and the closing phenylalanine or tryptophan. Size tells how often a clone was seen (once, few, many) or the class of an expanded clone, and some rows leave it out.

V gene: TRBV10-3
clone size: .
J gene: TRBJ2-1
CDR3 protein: CAISAMISVGGPLEQFF

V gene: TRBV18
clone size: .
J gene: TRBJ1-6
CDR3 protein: CASSPIRNSPLHF

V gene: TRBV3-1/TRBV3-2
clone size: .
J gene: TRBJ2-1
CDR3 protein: CASRRPGQMTYNEQFF

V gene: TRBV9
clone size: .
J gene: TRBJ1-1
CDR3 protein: CASSPFVGGIPEAFF

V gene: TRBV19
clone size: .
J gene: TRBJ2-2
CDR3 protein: CASSSDRDRLDTGELFF

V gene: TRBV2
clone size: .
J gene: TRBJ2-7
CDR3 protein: CASSAQWATANYEQYF

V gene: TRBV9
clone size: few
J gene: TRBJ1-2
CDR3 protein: CASSSGEGAHHFYGYTF

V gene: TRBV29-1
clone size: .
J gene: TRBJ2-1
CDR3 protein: CSVRTGSLSSYNEQFF

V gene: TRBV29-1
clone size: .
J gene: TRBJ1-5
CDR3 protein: CSVPGPSSNQPQHF

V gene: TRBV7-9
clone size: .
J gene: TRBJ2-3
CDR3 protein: CASSPSSLRAADTQYF

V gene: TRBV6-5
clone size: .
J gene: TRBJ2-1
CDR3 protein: CASSKNRGDEQFF

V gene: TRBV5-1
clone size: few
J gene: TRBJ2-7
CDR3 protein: CASNPAIDSSYEQYF

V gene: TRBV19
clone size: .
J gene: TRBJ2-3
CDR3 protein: CASRWGNTQYF

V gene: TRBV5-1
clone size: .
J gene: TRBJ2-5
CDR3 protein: CASSSNPFFTTIRETQYF

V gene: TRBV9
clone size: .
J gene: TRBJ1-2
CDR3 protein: CASSVDGGAYGYTF

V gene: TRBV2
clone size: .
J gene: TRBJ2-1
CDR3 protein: CASSDWDRGGNEQFF

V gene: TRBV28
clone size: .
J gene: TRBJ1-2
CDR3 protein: CASEGTFYGYTF

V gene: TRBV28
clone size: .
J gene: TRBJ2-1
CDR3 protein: CASSFDSGKYNEQFF

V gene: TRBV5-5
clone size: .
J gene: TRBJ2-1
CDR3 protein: CASSSGRSSYNEQFF

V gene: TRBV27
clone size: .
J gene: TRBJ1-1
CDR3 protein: CASSLWGEGNTEAFF

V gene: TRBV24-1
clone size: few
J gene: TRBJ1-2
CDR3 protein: CATSDYTANYGYTF

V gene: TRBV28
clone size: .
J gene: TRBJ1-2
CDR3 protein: CASSPDIYGYTF

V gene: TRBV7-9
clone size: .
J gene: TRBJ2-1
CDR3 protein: CASSLSHGYNEQFF

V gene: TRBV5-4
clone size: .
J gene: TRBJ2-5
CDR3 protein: CASSIQGAKETQYF